This T cell receptor beta chain derives from a study of shared clonotypes between healthy human individuals. Study at large: Sampling drew on donors who were a couple of women and three men aged 18 to 49. Study outcomes and limitations: Investigators collected only blood, and repertoires in tissues likely differ. Naive subsets tended to show greater estimated richness than memory subsets.

The CDR3 consists of 16 residues. The ends were cut back, 4 bases at V and 0 bases at J, with 14 bases in the middle. The V gene's germline CDR1 is SGHAT and CDR2 FQNNGV. Comment on this clone: The antigen is undetermined.

Data came from immunoSEQ multiplex PCR; TCRdb stores just in-frame clones and leaves some out. The table lists some 2.4 million clones, more than 85% of them singletons. Specimen: naive CD4+ T cells from PBMCs. Subset reported: CD45RA+ positively selected. J is TRBJ2-3 and V is TRBV11-2; D is ambiguous. This TCR was recovered from a man between 18 and 29 years old in good health. Some clones in this sample may be carry-over from other donors' samples. CDR3 residues: CASSSQLGSSTDTQYF. The CDR3, as DNA: TGTGCCAGCAGCTCACAACTGGGTTCTAGCACAGATACGCAGTATTTT. The whole variable domain, filled in from reference TRBV11-2 and TRBJ2-3, reads EAGVAQSPRYKIIEKRQSVAFWCNPISGHATLYWYQQILGQGPKLLIQFQNNGVVDDSQLPKDRFSAERLKGVDSTLKIQPAKLEDSAVYLCASSSQLGSSTDTQYFGPGTRLTVL.